This is a list of T cell receptor beta chains from one sample in a study of blood T cell repertoires in COVID-19. TCRdb's copy holds only in-frame clones and misses some; the assay was immunoSEQ multiplex PCR. The table has about 210,000 clones, approximately 82% seen once. Sequences were obtained from peripheral blood. Receptor source: a woman in her forties with acute or convalescent COVID-19. The CDR3 runs from the conserved cysteine through the conserved F or W. The D gene is left open where the match is weak. A row's size may be missing; if present it is once, few, many or a size class.

>TRBJ1-1|TRBD1|NA|TRBV5-1
CASSLVHRGNPEAFF
TGCGCCAGCAGCTTGGTTCACAGGGGGAACCCTGAAGCTTTCTTT
>TRBJ2-5|NA|NA|TRBV5-5
CASSPLVARGMAGKETQYF
TGTGCCAGCAGCCCGCTTGTGGCCCGGGGGATGGCAGGGAAAGAGACCCAGTACTTC
>TRBJ1-2|NA|NA|TRBV30
CAYAGDNYGYTF
TGTGCCTACGCAGGGGATAACTATGGCTACACCTTC
>TRBJ2-2|NA|NA|TRBV9
CASSVDNTGFDTGELFF
TGTGCCAGCAGCGTAGATAACACGGGGTTCGACACCGGGGAGCTGTTTTTT
>TRBJ1-2|TRBD1|few|TRBV30
CAWSETGEDGYTF
TGTGCCTGGAGTGAAACAGGGGAGGACGGCTACACCTTC
>TRBJ1-3|NA|once|TRBV7-2
CASSLRIGRLSGSTIYF
TGTGCCAGCAGCTTACGAATCGGCAGACTCTCTGGAAGCACCATATATTTT
>TRBJ1-2|TRBD1|NA|TRBV18
CASSPQQGGYGYTF
TGTGCCAGCTCACCACAACAGGGGGGCTATGGCTACACCTTC
>TRBJ2-1|NA|NA|TRBV6-6
CASSPTTGKQFF
TGTGCCAGCAGTCCCACCACAGGGAAGCAGTTCTTC
>TRBJ2-7|TRBD1|NA|TRBV6-5
CASSFGTGGPYEQYF
TGTGCCAGCAGTTTCGGGACAGGGGGCCCCTACGAGCAGTACTTC
>TRBJ2-3|TRBD1|NA|TRBV2
CASSPTGERTDTQYF
TGTGCCAGCAGCCCCACAGGGGAAAGGACAGATACGCAGTATTTT
>TRBJ2-1|TRBD2|NA|TRBV29-1
CSVRGGRRMDEQFF
TGCAGCGTCCGCGGGGGGAGGAGGATGGATGAGCAGTTCTTC
>TRBJ1-2|NA|NA|TRBV30
CAAPHRANYGYTF
TGTGCCGCCCCTCATAGAGCTAACTATGGCTACACCTTC
>TRBJ1-1|NA|NA|TRBV18
CASSPPLGVNLGTEAFF
TGTGCCAGCTCACCCCCGTTAGGGGTAAACCTAGGGACTGAAGCTTTCTTT
>TRBJ2-3|NA|NA|TRBV10-1
CASSHGQRNTDTQYF
TGCGCCAGCAGCCACGGACAGAGAAACACAGATACGCAGTATTTT
>TRBJ2-3|NA|NA|TRBV7-2
CASSLVASGSRYSTDTQYF
TGTGCCAGCAGCTTAGTGGCATCCGGGTCTCGTTATAGCACAGATACGCAGTATTTT
>TRBJ2-1|NA|NA|TRBV6-1
CASSELRQNGYNEQFF
TGTGCCAGCAGTGAATTAAGACAGAACGGGTACAATGAGCAGTTCTTC
>TRBJ2-7|TRBD2|NA|TRBV4-2
CASSQSGTSGGSTYF
TGTGCCAGCAGCCAGTCCGGGACTAGCGGGGGGAGCACGTACTTC
>TRBJ1-1|NA|NA|TRBV30
CAADTPLIRAFF
TGTGCCGCGGATACCCCCCTGATTAGAGCTTTCTTT
>TRBJ2-5|TRBD2|NA|TRBV30
CAWSVLLAGGGKTQYF
TGTGCCTGGAGTGTACTGCTAGCGGGAGGGGGAAAGACCCAGTACTTC
>TRBJ2-1|TRBD1|NA|TRBV19
CATKGQGRGEQFF
TGTGCCACCAAGGGACAGGGAAGGGGTGAGCAGTTCTTC
>TRBJ2-3|TRBD2|NA|TRBV5-1
CASSSIAGGADTQYF
TGCGCCAGCAGCTCTATAGCGGGAGGCGCAGATACGCAGTATTTT
>TRBJ2-3|TRBD2|NA|TRBV2
CASTGGAGWDTQYF
TGTGCCAGCACCGGGGGAGCGGGATGGGATACGCAGTATTTT
>TRBJ2-5|TRBD2|few|TRBV5-1
CASSSGRREIETQYF
TGCGCCAGCAGCTCCGGGAGGCGGGAGATAGAGACCCAGTACTTC
>TRBJ1-5|NA|NA|TRBV7-9
CASSLPGSNQPQHF
TGTGCCAGCAGCTTGCCGGGTAGCAATCAGCCCCAGCATTTT
>TRBJ2-1|NA|NA|TRBV27
CASSLTEGGGDEQFF
TGTGCCAGCAGTTTAACTGAGGGCGGTGGGGATGAGCAGTTCTTC
>TRBJ2-1|NA|few|TRBV11-2
CASSLVHPDGNEQFF
TGTGCCAGCAGCTTAGTTCACCCTGACGGGAATGAGCAGTTCTTC
>TRBJ1-1|NA|NA|TRBV25-1
CASSDLGTVDTEAFF
TGTGCCAGCAGTGATCTCGGCACAGTGGATACTGAAGCTTTCTTT
>TRBJ1-5|NA|NA|TRBV28
CASSFQGTLSRQPQHF
TGTGCCAGCAGTTTTCAGGGGACCCTTAGTCGGCAGCCCCAGCATTTT
>TRBJ2-3|TRBD2|NA|TRBV7-8
CASSSWTSGPTDTQYF
TGTGCCAGCAGCTCCTGGACTAGCGGGCCCACAGATACGCAGTATTTT
>TRBJ1-4|NA|few|TRBV6-2/TRBV6-3
CASSRTAENEKLFF
TGTGCCAGCAGTCGGACAGCCGAGAATGAAAAACTGTTTTTT